Given below is one TCR beta chain in context. Its antigen is not known. Only in-frame clones appear in the TCRdb table, and some are missing; sequencing was by immunoSEQ multiplex PCR. The sample holds more than 150,000 clones, about 85% seen once. The sample originates from a study of T cell responses to AZD1222 COVID-19 vaccine. Broader study findings: None of the repertoires were sampled until the peak T cell response had passed.

Germline CDR1 and CDR2: SGHTA and FQGNSA. Deletions cut 5 bases from V and 3 bases from J, with 14 bases between. CDR3 size: 15 residues. The sample consisted of peripheral blood, taken after recovery from COVID-19. The chain carries TRBV7-2 and TRBJ2-1; D unclear. This receptor was identified in an adult who had recovered from COVID-19. CDR3 bases: TGTGCCAGCAGCCCACAAAGACATGGCTACAATGAGCAGTTCTTC. Translating gives CASSPQRHGYNEQFF.